The 10 T cell receptor beta chains below all came from one sample that was sequenced in a study of response to subunit inactivated influenza vaccine. TCRdb used MiXCR to reprocess the RT-PCR reads, holding one entry per CDR3 protein. The sample lists around 500,000 distinct CDR3 sequences, 11% occurring once. The sequences come from PBMCs from blood, collected roughly 45 days after vaccination. All receptors derive from a man aged 50 to 59 who received an inactivated influenza vaccine.

In its sample, this clonotype was seen many times. The chain employs TRBV12-3 or TRBV12-4 and TRBJ2-2; either TRBD1 or TRBD2 may supply D (6 bases each). There are 14 residues in the CDR3. The V end lost 2 bases, the J end lost 7 bases, and 11 bases lay between the germline ends. CDR3 nucleotide sequence: TGTGCCAGCAGTTTACGGGGGCTCGGCGGGGAGCTGTTTTTT. It is translated as CASSLRGLGGELFF.

The chain carries TRBV20-1 and TRBJ2-3, with no clear D. CDR1 is DFQATT, CDR2 SNEGSKA, per germline (reference sequence). Trimming cost V 1 base and J 6 bases, with 8 bases left between them. This CDR3 comprises 12 residues. CDR3 loop: CSARAPIDTQYF. CDR3 DNA sequence: TGCAGTGCTAGAGCCCCCATTGATACGCAGTATTTT.

This clonotype was seen repeatedly, ten times or more. The CDR3 DNA sequence: TGCGCCAGCAGCCAAGTGGGGGGCCTCTATGGCTACACCTTC. It translates to CASSQVGGLYGYTF. The rearrangement joins TRBV4-3 to TRBJ1-2; the D gene is possibly TRBD1 (6 bases). Germline CDR1 is LGHNA and CDR2 is YSLEER. The germline V and J ends were trimmed by 1 base and 4 bases, with 10 bases remaining between them. This CDR3 is 14 amino acids long.

This clonotype has ten or more counts. The chain recombines TRBV12-3 or TRBV12-4 with TRBJ1-2; no clear D. Trimming took off 3 bases at V and 4 bases at J, with 9 bases between the two ends. The CDR3 covers 13 residues. The CDR3 loop is CASSFSRAYGYTF. The CDR3 region has the DNA TGTGCCAGCAGTTTTTCTCGGGCCTATGGCTACACCTTC.

V is TRBV20-1 and J is TRBJ2-7; D is ambiguous. The CDR3 has 13 residues. Trimming pared 3 bases from V and 0 bases from J, leaving 9 bases between. Germline CDR1 reads DFQATT; CDR2 reads SNEGSKA (reference sequence). The CDR3 DNA reads TGCAGTGCTAGCCGCGGAGCCTCCTACGAGCAGTACTTC. Residues: CSASRGASYEQYF.

This clonotype was observed a handful of times. The junction departs from germline at one end; a sequencing error may be responsible. The chain carries TRBV15 and TRBJ2-1; no clear D gene. Germline V gene lookup returns CDR1 LNHNV and CDR2 YYDKDF (reference sequence). The CDR3 extends over 12 amino acids. The CDR3 DNA reads as TGTGCCACCAGCAGAGAAGGAAATGGGCAGTTCTTC. The encoded protein is CATSREGNGQFF.

This clonotype came up many times. This chain uses TRBV12-3 or TRBV12-4 with TRBJ2-3, with 9 bases fitting TRBD2. V lost 4 bases, J lost 3 bases, and 5 bases stayed unmatched. The CDR3 covers 15 residues. For the CDR3, the DNA is TGTGCCAGCAGTTCGACTAGCGGACGGACAGATACGCAGTATTTT. Amino acids: CASSSTSGRTDTQYF.

This clonotype was counted a few times. The V and J genes are TRBV11-2 and TRBJ2-7; 7 bases are a match to TRBD1. CDR1 SGHAT and CDR2 FQNNGV come from the germline V gene. The CDR3 contains 17 residues. J lost 5 bases, V lost 4 bases, and 17 bases had no gene match. The CDR3 DNA reads as TGTGCCAGCAGCTCGTACCGAGTGACAGGGAATCGCGACGAGCAGTACTTC. Translation: CASSSYRVTGNRDEQYF.

The chain recombines TRBV18 with TRBJ1-2; 8 positions agree with TRBD1. The V segment lost 6 bases and the J segment 2 bases; nucleotides outside the gene matches: 8. CDR1 KGHSH and CDR2 LQKENI come from the germline V gene. The CDR3 has 15 residues. CDR3 protein: CASSPNGQGNYGYTF. The CDR3, as DNA: TGTGCCAGCTCCCCAAATGGACAGGGAAACTATGGCTACACCTTC.

There are many counts of this clonotype. The chain links TRBV4-1 to TRBJ1-2; D possibly corresponds to TRBD1 (5 bases). V was shortened by 3 bases and J by 1 base, with 9 bases between the two germline ends. CDR1 MGHRA and CDR2 YSYEKL come from the germline V gene. This CDR3 spans 14 amino acids. CDR3 protein: CASSHLQDNYGYTF. For the CDR3, the DNA is TGCGCCAGCAGCCACCTACAGGATAACTATGGCTACACCTTC.